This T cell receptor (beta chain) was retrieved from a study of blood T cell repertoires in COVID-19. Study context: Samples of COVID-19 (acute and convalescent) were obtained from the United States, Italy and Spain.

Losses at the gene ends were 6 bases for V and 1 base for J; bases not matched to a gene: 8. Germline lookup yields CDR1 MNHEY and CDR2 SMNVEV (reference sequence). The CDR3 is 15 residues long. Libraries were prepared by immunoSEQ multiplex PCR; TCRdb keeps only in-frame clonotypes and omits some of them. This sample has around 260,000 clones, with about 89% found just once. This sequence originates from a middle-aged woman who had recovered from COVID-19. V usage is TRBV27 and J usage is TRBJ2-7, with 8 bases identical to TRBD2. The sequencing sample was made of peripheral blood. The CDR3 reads CASRVAGIWSYEQYF. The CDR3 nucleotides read TGTGCCAGCAGGGTAGCGGGAATCTGGTCCTACGAGCAGTACTTC.